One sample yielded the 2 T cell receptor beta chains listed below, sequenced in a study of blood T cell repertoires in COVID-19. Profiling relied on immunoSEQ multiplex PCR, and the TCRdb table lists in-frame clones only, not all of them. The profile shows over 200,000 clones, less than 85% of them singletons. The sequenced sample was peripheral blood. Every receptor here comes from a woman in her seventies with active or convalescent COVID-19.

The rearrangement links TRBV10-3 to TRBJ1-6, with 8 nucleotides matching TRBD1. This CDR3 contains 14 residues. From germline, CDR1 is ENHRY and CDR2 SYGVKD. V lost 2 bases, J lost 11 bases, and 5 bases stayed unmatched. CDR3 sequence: CAISEGQGGTPLHF. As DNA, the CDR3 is TGTGCCATCAGTGAGGGACAGGGCGGGACACCCCTCCACTTT.

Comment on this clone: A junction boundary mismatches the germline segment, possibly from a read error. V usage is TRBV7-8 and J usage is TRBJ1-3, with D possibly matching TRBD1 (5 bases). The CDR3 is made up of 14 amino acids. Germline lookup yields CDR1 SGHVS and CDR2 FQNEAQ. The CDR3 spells CASSLARVVSDLHF. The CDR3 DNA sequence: TGTGCCAGCAGCTTAGCCAGGGTGGTATCTGACCTTCATTTT.